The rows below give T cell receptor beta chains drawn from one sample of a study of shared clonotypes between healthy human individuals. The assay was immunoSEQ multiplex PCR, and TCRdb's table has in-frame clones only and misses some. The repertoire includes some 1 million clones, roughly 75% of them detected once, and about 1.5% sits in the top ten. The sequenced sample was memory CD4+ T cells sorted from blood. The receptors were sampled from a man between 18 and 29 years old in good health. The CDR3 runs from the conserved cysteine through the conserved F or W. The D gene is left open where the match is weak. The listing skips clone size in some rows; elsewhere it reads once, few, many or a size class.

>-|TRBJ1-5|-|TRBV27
TGTGCCAGCAGTGGAAGGGGTAACGGCAATCAGCCCCAGCATTTT
CASSGRGNGNQPQHF
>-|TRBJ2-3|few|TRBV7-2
TGTGCCAGCAGCTTAGCGCGGGCGGGGCGTGCAGATACGCAGTATTTT
CASSLARAGRADTQYF
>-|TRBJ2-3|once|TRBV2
TGTGCCAGCAGTGTTGGGGGAGTCAATACGCAGTATTTT
CASSVGGVNTQYF
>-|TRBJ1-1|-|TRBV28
TGTGCCAGCAGTTTATTGCCGGGCCTGTTGGCTGAAGCTTTCTTT
CASSLLPGLLAEAFF
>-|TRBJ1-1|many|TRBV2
TGTGCCAGCACCCCCGGGGGGGGGAACACTGAAGCTTTCTTT
CASTPGGGNTEAFF
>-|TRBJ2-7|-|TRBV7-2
TGTGCCAGCGGGATCGGCAGGGGCTACGAGCAGTACTTC
CASGIGRGYEQYF
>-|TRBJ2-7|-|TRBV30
TGTGCCTGGGGGGGACCTCGGAAAGAGCAGTACTTC
CAWGGPRKEQYF
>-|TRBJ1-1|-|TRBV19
TGTGCCAGTAGTATAGGCAGGGTGAACACTGAAGCTTTCTTT
CASSIGRVNTEAFF
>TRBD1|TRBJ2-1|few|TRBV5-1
TGCGCCAGCAGCTTGGCCGGCAGGGGGTTTGGGAATGAGCAGTTCTTC
CASSLAGRGFGNEQFF
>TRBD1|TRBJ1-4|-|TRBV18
TGTGCCAGCTCACCCCAGACAGGGGGAACCGAAAAACTGTTTTTT
CASSPQTGGTEKLFF
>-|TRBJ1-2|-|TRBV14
TGTGCCAGCAGGCGCCGGGGAAGCTATGGCTACACCTTC
CASRRRGSYGYTF
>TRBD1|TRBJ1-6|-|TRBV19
TGTGCCAGTAGGCAGGGGGTCCAATCTAATTCACCCCTCCACTTT
CASRQGVQSNSPLHF
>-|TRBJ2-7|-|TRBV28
TGTGCCAGCAGTTTTCTCGGGGGGCGCCCCTCCGAGCAGTACTTC
CASSFLGGRPSEQYF
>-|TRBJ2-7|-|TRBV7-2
TGTGCCAGCAGCTTGGGGGAGTCCTACGAGCAGTACTTC
CASSLGESYEQYF
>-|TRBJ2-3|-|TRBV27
TGTGCCAGCAGTGGACTCTCAACAGATACGCAGTATTTT
CASSGLSTDTQYF
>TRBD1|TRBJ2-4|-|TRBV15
TGTGCCACCAGCAAAGAGACAGGGTTAGCCAAAAACATTCAGTACTTC
CATSKETGLAKNIQYF
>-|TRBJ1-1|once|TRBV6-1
TGTGCCAGCAGTGAACGGAGGGGGGAAGCTTTCTTT
CASSERRGEAFF
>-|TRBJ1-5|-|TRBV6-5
TGTGCCAGCAGTCGACAAGTCAGCAATCAGCCCCAGCATTTT
CASSRQVSNQPQHF
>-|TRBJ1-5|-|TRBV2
TGTGCCAGCAGTCCGGAGGGGGGGGGAAATCAGCCCCAGCATTTT
CASSPEGGGNQPQHF
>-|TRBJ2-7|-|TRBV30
TGTGCCTGGAGTTCTAGCGCCTACGAGCAGTACTTC
CAWSSSAYEQYF
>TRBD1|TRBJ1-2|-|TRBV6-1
TGTGCCAGCAGTGCTAGACCGGGACAGGGGGCCGGGGATGGCTACACCTTC
CASSARPGQGAGDGYTF
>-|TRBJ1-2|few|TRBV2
TGTGCCAGCACCCAAGAGGGCAGGGCCTATGGCTACACCTTC
CASTQEGRAYGYTF
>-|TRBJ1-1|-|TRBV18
TGTGCCAGCTCACCCCAGGGTAACACTGAAGCTTTCTTT
CASSPQGNTEAFF
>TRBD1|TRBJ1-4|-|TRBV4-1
TGCGCCAGCAGCCAATTGACAGGGGGCGAAAAACTGTTTTTT
CASSQLTGGEKLFF
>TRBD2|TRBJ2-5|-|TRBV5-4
TGTGCCAGCAGCAAGGGACTAGCGGGGGGCGAGACCCAGTACTTC
CASSKGLAGGETQYF
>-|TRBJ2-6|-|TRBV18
TGTGCCAGCCAACCAGTAGGTTCTGGGGCCAACGTCCTGACTTTC
CASQPVGSGANVLTF
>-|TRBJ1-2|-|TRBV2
TGTGCCAGCAGCCAAGAGGGGGTGGACTATGGCTACACCTTC
CASSQEGVDYGYTF
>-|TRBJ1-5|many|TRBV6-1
TGTGCCAGCAGTGACCACGACTCTCAGCCCCAGCATTTT
CASSDHDSQPQHF
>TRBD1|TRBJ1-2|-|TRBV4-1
TGCGCCAGCAGCCAAGCAGACAGGGGGCGGGGAGGCTACACCTTC
CASSQADRGRGGYTF
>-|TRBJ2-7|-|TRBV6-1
TGTGCCAGCAGTGAAGCCGGGGACGAGCAGTACTTC
CASSEAGDEQYF
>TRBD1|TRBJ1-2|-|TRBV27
TGTGCCAGCAGTTTACGACAGGGCGGCTATGGCTACACCTTC
CASSLRQGGYGYTF
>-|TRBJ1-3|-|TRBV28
TGTGCCAGCAGTGGCCTAAGGGGCACCATATATTTT
CASSGLRGTIYF